Presented here are 15 T cell receptor beta chains from one specimen sequenced in a study of OX40 agonist ivuxolimab in advanced cancers. The repertoire was sequenced with immunoSEQ multiplex PCR; TCRdb's copy has only in-frame clones and lacks some. The sample holds tens of thousands of clones, around 93% seen once. Specimen: CD4+ or CD8+ T cells sorted from blood, collected in a trial of the OX40 agonist ivuxolimab. The receptors shown here come from an adult with an advanced solid tumor such as melanoma, head and neck, liver or kidney cancer.

V and J are TRBV10-1 and TRBJ2-7; D is perhaps TRBD2 (6 bases). Germline values: CDR1 WNHNN, CDR2 SYGVQD (reference sequence). The V end lost 9 bases, the J end lost 5 bases, and 20 bases lay between the germline ends. This CDR3 has 14 residues. The CDR3 protein is CARGGSPGVHEQYF. The CDR3, as DNA: TGCGCCAGGGGGGGATCCCCCGGGGTCCACGAGCAGTACTTC.

J is TRBJ2-6 and V is TRBV15; 8 bases are a match to TRBD1. V shed 9 bases and J 3 bases; nucleotides not matched to a gene: 4. Germline-derived CDR1 and CDR2 are LNHNV and YYDKDF (reference sequence). This CDR3 region has 14 residues. The CDR3 coding sequence is TGTGCCACTCGGACAGGGTTTGGGGCCAACGTCCTGACTTTC. Encoded protein: CATRTGFGANVLTF. Full variable domain (missing parts from reference TRBV15 and TRBJ2-6): DAMVIQNPRYQVTQFGKPVTLSCSQTLNHNVMYWYQQKSSQAPKLLFHYYDKDFNNEADTPDNFQSRRPNTSFCFLDIRSPGLGDTAMYLCATRTGFGANVLTFGAGSRLTVL.

This clone ranks as medium-sized. V and J are TRBV5-1 and TRBJ2-7; unclear D gene. V was clipped by 4 bases and J by 6 bases, with 17 bases between them. CDR1 is SGHRS and CDR2 is YFSETQ in the germline V gene. This CDR3 contains 14 residues. This chain's CDR3 is CASSTEAGLAEQYF. CDR3 DNA: TGCGCCAGCAGCACCGAAGCAGGTCTGGCCGAGCAGTACTTC.

The V call is TRBV7-9, the J call TRBJ1-4; D is ambiguous. V lost 4 bases to trimming and J lost 8 bases, with 17 bases between them. CDR1 SEHNR and CDR2 FQNEAQ come from the germline V gene (reference sequence). The length of the CDR3 is 15 residues. The CDR3 nucleotides are TGTGCCAGCAGCTCTATGAAGGCCTTGGGCGAAAAACTGTTTTTT. Its protein is CASSSMKALGEKLFF.

The chain combines TRBV9 with TRBJ2-5; TRBD2 aligns across 7 bases. CDR3 length equals 15 residues. The germline V gene encodes CDR1 SGDLS and CDR2 YYNGEE. With 3 bases clipped from V and 3 bases from J, the junction kept 8 bases outside the gene matches. The CDR3 sequence: CASSAFSGLEETQYF. The CDR3 DNA reads TGTGCCAGCAGCGCCTTTAGCGGGTTAGAAGAGACCCAGTACTTC.

Only a few counts were recorded for this clone. The chain is built from TRBV27 and TRBJ2-2; maybe TRBD1 (5 bases). V was cut by 5 bases and J by 5 bases, with 9 bases left in between. The CDR3 is 13 amino acids. Per germline, CDR1 MNHEY and CDR2 SMNVEV (reference sequence). The CDR3 DNA is TGTGCCAGCAGTCTCGGACATACCGGGGAGCTGTTTTTT. This codes for CASSLGHTGELFF.

Comment on this clone: Its ends do not fully match the called genes, so a read error is possible. The V gene is TRBV7-7, the J gene TRBJ2-7; 8 bases agree with TRBD1. CDR3 length: 15 residues. The germline CDR1 and CDR2 sequences are SSHAT and FNYEAQ (reference sequence). CDR3 coding DNA: TGTGCTAGCAGCGGAGGGACAGGACCCTCCTACGAGCAGTACTTC. Residues: CASSGGTGPSYEQYF.

For the CDR3, the DNA is TGTGCCAGCAGCTTATATACAGGTTCCACCGGGGAGCTGTTTTTT. This translates into CASSLYTGSTGELFF. The chain carries TRBV7-8 and TRBJ2-2, with a tentative D call TRBD1 (5 bases). This CDR3 is 15 amino acids long. Trimming stripped 2 bases from V and 4 bases from J, with 11 bases between. CDR1 and CDR2 from the germline V gene are SGHVS and FQNEAQ.

The chain carries TRBV2 and TRBJ1-1; 12 bases are a match to TRBD1. Germline V gives CDR1 SNHLY, CDR2 FYNNEI. The CDR3 has 15 amino acids. The V and J ends lost 2 bases and 8 bases, in that order; junction bases with no gene match: 6. CDR3 DNA sequence: TGTGCCAGCAGTGAAAGGGGGACAGGGGGCTTCGAAGCTTTCTTT. As protein: CASSERGTGGFEAFF.

This CDR3 is CASSQDSPGTLGTGELFF. The DNA for the CDR3 is TGCGCCAGCAGCCAAGATTCCCCCGGGACTTTGGGCACCGGGGAGCTGTTTTTT. This chain uses TRBV4-1 with TRBJ2-2; a possible D gene is TRBD2 (6 bases). Germline CDR1 MGHRA, CDR2 YSYEKL. The CDR3 loop spans 18 amino acids. Trimming took off 0 bases at V and 4 bases at J, with 18 bases between the two ends.

The chain combines TRBV15 with TRBJ2-7, with TRBD2 matching over 14 bases. The CDR3 totals 15 residues. J gave up 3 bases and V 4 bases, and 2 bases lay outside the gene matches. Germline V gene lookup returns CDR1 LNHNV and CDR2 YYDKDF (reference sequence). In DNA form, the CDR3 reads TGTGCCACCAGCATTGGGACTAGCGGGAGCTACGAGCAGTACTTC. Translated, it gives CATSIGTSGSYEQYF.

V and J are TRBV2 and TRBJ2-7; 10 bases fit TRBD2. Germline lookup yields CDR1 SNHLY and CDR2 FYNNEI. This CDR3 spans 14 amino acids. V lost 5 bases and J lost 0; bases outside the gene matches: 1. The CDR3 is CASSLAGGSYEQYF. CDR3 DNA sequence: TGTGCCAGCAGTTTAGCGGGGGGCTCCTACGAGCAGTACTTC.

V gene TRBV11-3 combines with J gene TRBJ2-7; D unresolved. With 1 base removed from V and 6 bases from J, the gap between germline ends came to 7 bases. Germline loops: CDR1 SGHNT, CDR2 YENEEA. The CDR3 sequence is 12 residues long. CDR3 nucleotides: TGTGCCAGCAGCTTAGGTGGCAGCGAGCAGTACTTC. Translated, it gives CASSLGGSEQYF.

This chain links TRBV6-6 with TRBJ1-3, with D tentatively TRBD1 (5 bases). The CDR3 extends over 14 amino acids. Germline lookup yields CDR1 MNHNY and CDR2 SVGAGI (reference sequence). The V end was cut by 5 bases, the J end by 2 bases, with 10 bases between. CDR3 nucleotides: TGTGCCAGCAGTCCCGGAGGGGCTGGAAACACCATATATTTT. This gives the protein CASSPGGAGNTIYF.

This chain connects TRBV6-5 to TRBJ2-3; D remains ambiguous. Germline V gene sequence: CDR1 MNHEY, CDR2 SVGAGI. This CDR3 comprises 14 residues. With 0 bases removed from V and 0 bases from J, the gap between germline ends came to 4 bases. CDR3 bases: TGTGCCAGCAGTTACTCGACAAGCACAGATACGCAGTATTTT. Translating gives CASSYSTSTDTQYF.